A selection of T cell receptor beta chains follows, all from one sample in a study of vaccination and CD4 T cells after COVID-19. The antigens these receptors bind are not known. MiXCR, run by TCRdb on the PCR reads, gives a single entry per CDR3 protein. The sample has about 12,000 distinct CDR3 sequences, about 70% seen once; the top ten hold roughly 8.2%. The sequencing used CD4+ T cells from blood, cultured in vitro, collected after SARS-CoV-2 vaccination. These receptors were taken from a human donor who received a COVID-19 vaccine. Both conserved end residues are trimmed from each CDR3. D genes are given only for firm matches.

>TRBD1|TRBV20-1
SARDPTGEGVGNTIY
>-|TRBV20-1
SARPTGGLVGRNSPLH
>TRBD2|TRBV6-1
ASSEPGLAGLASYEQY
>-|TRBV5-6
ASSLRVSHTIY
>TRBD1|TRBV5-4
ASSINRGGGQETQY
>-|TRBV25-1
ANSEPGEDTEAF
>-|TRBV6-1
ASRFTLGRSDTQY
>-|TRBV19
ASRGVGLYGYT
>-|TRBV5-1
ASSSGVNTEAF
>-|TRBV24-1
ATSDDSPGELF
>-|TRBV5-4
ASNLLTMGYSTDTQY
>TRBD1|TRBV2
ASSERRDSNGYT
>TRBD2|TRBV20-1
SASAGAEETQY
>TRBD1|TRBV20-1
SADKQGAGVNTEAF
>TRBD2|TRBV7-2
ASSEGAGYSYEQY
>TRBD2|TRBV12-3/TRBV12-4
ASSLSGARRKETQY